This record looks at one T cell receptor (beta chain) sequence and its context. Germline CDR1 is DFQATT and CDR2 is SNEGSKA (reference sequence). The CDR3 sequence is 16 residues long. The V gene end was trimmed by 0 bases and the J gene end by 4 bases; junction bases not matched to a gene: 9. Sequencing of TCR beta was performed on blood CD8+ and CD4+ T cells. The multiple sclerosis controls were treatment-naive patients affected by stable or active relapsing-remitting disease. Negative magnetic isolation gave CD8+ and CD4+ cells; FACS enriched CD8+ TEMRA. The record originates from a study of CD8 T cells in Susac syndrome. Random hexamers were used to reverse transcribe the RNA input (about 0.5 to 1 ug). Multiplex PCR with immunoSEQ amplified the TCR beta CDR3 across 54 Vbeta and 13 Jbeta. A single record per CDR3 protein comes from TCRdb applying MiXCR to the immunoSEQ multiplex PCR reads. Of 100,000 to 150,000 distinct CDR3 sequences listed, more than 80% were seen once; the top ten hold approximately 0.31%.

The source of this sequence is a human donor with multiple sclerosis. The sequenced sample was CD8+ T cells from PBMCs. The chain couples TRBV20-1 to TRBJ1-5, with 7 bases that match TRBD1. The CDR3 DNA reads TGCAGTGCTAGAGACTCCCGGGACAGCCCTAATCAGCCCCAGCATTTT. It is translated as CSARDSRDSPNQPQHF.